This section outlines one T cell receptor beta chain sequence together with its context. This entry comes from a study of CD8 T cells in ankylosing spondylitis. One entry per CDR3 protein results from TCRdb running MiXCR on the 5' RACE reads. The sample lists 150,000 to 200,000 distinct CDR3 sequences; 8.5% to 10% were seen once. The receptor was derived from a female donor with ankylosing spondylitis or in good health (not recorded which). Source material: blood, either unsorted or a sorted T cell fraction (not recorded which).

In DNA form, the CDR3 reads TGTGCCAGCAGTTACTCAGGGATCGTGGCTAGCGGGAGTTTCGGTGAGCAGTTCTTC. It yields the protein CASSYSGIVASGSFGEQFF. V is TRBV6-2 or TRBV6-3 and J is TRBJ2-1; 10 bases are shared with TRBD2. V shed 0 bases and J 9 bases; nucleotides not matched to a gene: 17. The CDR3 extends over 19 amino acids. The germline V gene encodes CDR1 MNHEY and CDR2 SVGEGT.